This T cell receptor (beta chain) was recovered during a study of molecular identifiers for immune sequencing clone quantification. Previously described methods with listed TCR primers produced the bulk TCR libraries. Each CDR3 protein is one row after TCRdb ran MiXCR on the PCR reads. In the table there are 85,000 to 100,000 distinct CDR3 sequences, around a fifth of which are singletons. CDR3 length: 15 residues. Germline V gives CDR1 MNHEY, CDR2 SVGAGI. Unmatched junction bases numbered 10, after V lost 4 bases and J lost 6 bases. This clonotype was seen repeatedly, ten times or more. A CD8+CD4-CCR7+CD45RA+ phenotype served as the sorting definition for naive CD8 T cells.

The sequence derives from a human donor in good health. Some libraries in this study had Jurkat cell RNA spiked in. This rearrangement joins TRBV6-5 to TRBJ2-7, with 9 bases lining up with TRBD1. Sequenced input: naive CD8+ T cells from blood, with Jurkat cell RNA spiked in. This sample's subset: FACS-sorted CD8+CD4-CCR7+CD45RA+ naive T cells. DNA for the CDR3: TGTGCCAGCAGTTCGTCCGGGACAGGGTGGGGCGAGCAGTACTTC. Translation: CASSSSGTGWGEQYF.